These 9 T cell receptor beta chains were all obtained from the same sample, sequenced in a study of blood T cell repertoires in COVID-19. The repertoire was sequenced with immunoSEQ multiplex PCR; TCRdb's copy has only in-frame clones and lacks some. The sample consists of more than 200,000 clones, about 85% of them appearing once. Sequencing was performed on peripheral blood. The receptors derive from a man between 65 and 85 years old with acute or convalescent COVID-19.

The chain couples TRBV28 to TRBJ2-7; 10 nucleotides align to TRBD1. CDR3 length equals 15 residues. Losses at the gene ends were 3 bases for V and 5 bases for J; bases not matched to a gene: 7. Germline V gene data show CDR1 as MDHEN and CDR2 as SYDVKM. CDR3 residues: CASSFVGQGDHEQYF. CDR3 DNA sequence: TGTGCCAGCAGTTTCGTAGGACAGGGGGACCACGAGCAGTACTTC.

This rearrangement joins TRBV29-1 to TRBJ1-2; 7 bases are shared with TRBD1. V was clipped by 7 bases and J by 3 bases; unmatched bases: 5. This CDR3 region has 12 residues. Looked up from germline, CDR1 is SQVTM and CDR2 is ANQGSEA. CDR3 loop: CSATGVDYGYTF. In DNA form, the CDR3 reads TGCAGCGCTACAGGGGTGGACTATGGCTACACCTTC. Together with reference TRBV29-1 and TRBJ1-2, the CDR3 gives the full variable domain: SAVISQKPSRDICQRGTSLTIQCQVDSQVTMMFWYRQQPGQSLTLIATANQGSEATYESGFVIDKFPISRPNLTFSTLTVSNMSPEDSSIYLCSATGVDYGYTFGSGTRLTVV.

The chain is built from TRBV27 and TRBJ2-1; 10 bases align to TRBD2. The V gene's germline CDR1 is MNHEY and CDR2 SMNVEV (reference sequence). V trimming: 2 bases; J trimming: 4 bases; junction bases outside the gene matches: 5. This CDR3 contains 16 residues. The CDR3 coding sequence is TGTGCCAGCAGTTTACTAGCGGGAGTCGATTACAATGAGCAGTTCTTC. Encoded protein: CASSLLAGVDYNEQFF.

This rearrangement joins TRBV7-2 to TRBJ2-2; 7 nucleotides match TRBD1. CDR1 and CDR2 from the germline V gene are SGHTA and FQGNSA. The CDR3 extends over 15 amino acids. With V trimmed by 1 base and J by 7 bases, 6 bases remained unmatched. DNA for the CDR3: TGTGCCAGCAGCTTAGTCCCGGGACAGTTCGGGGAGCTGTTTTTT. Its translation is CASSLVPGQFGELFF.

The rearrangement joins TRBV3-1 (or the pseudogene TRBV3-2) to TRBJ1-1, with D uncertain. The CDR3 sequence is 15 residues long. V dropped 4 bases and J dropped 5 bases, with 17 bases sitting between them. Germline V CDR1 and CDR2: LGHDT, YNNKEL (reference sequence). CDR3 nucleotide sequence: TGTGCCAGCAGCCTCCCGACCCTTCGAGGGACTGAAGCTTTCTTT. Translated: CASSLPTLRGTEAFF.

V usage is TRBV15 and J usage is TRBJ2-3; TRBD2 aligns across 9 bases. The V gene end was trimmed by 0 bases and the J gene end by 4 bases; junction bases not matched to a gene: 2. CDR1 LNHNV and CDR2 YYDKDF come from the germline V gene (reference sequence). This CDR3 spans 15 amino acids. The CDR3, as DNA: TGTGCCACCAGCAGAGATCGCGGGAGGGCAGATACGCAGTATTTT. Protein product: CATSRDRGRADTQYF. Drawing the rest from reference TRBV15 and TRBJ2-3, the complete variable domain is DAMVIQNPRYQVTQFGKPVTLSCSQTLNHNVMYWYQQKSSQAPKLLFHYYDKDFNNEADTPDNFQSRRPNTSFCFLDIRSPGLGDTAMYLCATSRDRGRADTQYFGPGTRLTVL.

This clone was counted a single time. The chain uses TRBV19 and TRBJ2-3, with 7 bases identical to TRBD2. Germline V lookup: CDR1 LNHDA, CDR2 SQIVND (reference sequence). There are 15 residues in the CDR3. V lost 3 bases to trimming and J lost 1 base; unmatched junction nucleotides: 4. The CDR3 protein is CASSIRLAGTDTQYF. In nucleotides, the CDR3 is TGTGCCAGTAGTATTAGGCTAGCGGGCACAGATACGCAGTATTTT.

This clone was seen a few times. The chain links TRBV6-5 to TRBJ1-4; 9 positions match TRBD1. The CDR3 loop spans 14 amino acids. The germline CDR1 and CDR2 sequences are MNHEY and SVGAGI. The V segment lost 7 bases and the J segment 8 bases; nucleotides outside the gene matches: 8. The CDR3 is CASNLDRGGEKLFF. CDR3 nucleotide sequence: TGTGCCAGCAACCTGGACAGGGGAGGCGAAAAACTGTTTTTT.

The V call is TRBV6-2 or TRBV6-3, the J call TRBJ1-1, with no clear D. Germline CDR1 reads MNHEY; CDR2 reads SVGEGT. V was shortened by 6 bases and J by 1 base, with 6 bases between the two germline ends. There are 12 residues in the CDR3. CDR3 in amino acids: CASSRANTEAFF. The DNA of the CDR3 is TGTGCCAGCAGCCGGGCGAACACTGAAGCTTTCTTT.